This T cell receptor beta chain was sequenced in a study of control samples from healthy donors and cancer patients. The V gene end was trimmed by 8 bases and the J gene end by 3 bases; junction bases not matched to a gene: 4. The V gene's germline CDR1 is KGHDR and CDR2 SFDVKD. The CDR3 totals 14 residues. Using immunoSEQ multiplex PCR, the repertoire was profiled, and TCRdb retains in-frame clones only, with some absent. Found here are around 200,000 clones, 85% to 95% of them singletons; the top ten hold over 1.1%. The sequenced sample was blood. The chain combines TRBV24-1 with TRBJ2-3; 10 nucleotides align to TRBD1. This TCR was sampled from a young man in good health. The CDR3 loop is CATMDRGGTDTQYF. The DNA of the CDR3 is TGTGCCACCATGGACAGGGGGGGAACAGATACGCAGTATTTT.